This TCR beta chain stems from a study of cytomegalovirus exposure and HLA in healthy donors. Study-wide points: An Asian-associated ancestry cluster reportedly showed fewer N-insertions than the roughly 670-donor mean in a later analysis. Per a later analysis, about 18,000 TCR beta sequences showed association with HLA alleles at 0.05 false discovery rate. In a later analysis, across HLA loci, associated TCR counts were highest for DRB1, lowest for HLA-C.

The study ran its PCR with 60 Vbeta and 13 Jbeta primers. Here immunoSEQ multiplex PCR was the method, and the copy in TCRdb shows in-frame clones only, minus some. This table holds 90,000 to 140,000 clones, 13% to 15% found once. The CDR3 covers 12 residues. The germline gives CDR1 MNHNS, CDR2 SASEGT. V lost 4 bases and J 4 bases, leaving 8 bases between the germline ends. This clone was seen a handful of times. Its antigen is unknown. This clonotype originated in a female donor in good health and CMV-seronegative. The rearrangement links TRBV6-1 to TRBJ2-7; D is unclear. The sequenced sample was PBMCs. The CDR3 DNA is TGTGCCAGCAGTGTATCAGCGTACGAGCAGTACTTC. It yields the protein CASSVSAYEQYF.